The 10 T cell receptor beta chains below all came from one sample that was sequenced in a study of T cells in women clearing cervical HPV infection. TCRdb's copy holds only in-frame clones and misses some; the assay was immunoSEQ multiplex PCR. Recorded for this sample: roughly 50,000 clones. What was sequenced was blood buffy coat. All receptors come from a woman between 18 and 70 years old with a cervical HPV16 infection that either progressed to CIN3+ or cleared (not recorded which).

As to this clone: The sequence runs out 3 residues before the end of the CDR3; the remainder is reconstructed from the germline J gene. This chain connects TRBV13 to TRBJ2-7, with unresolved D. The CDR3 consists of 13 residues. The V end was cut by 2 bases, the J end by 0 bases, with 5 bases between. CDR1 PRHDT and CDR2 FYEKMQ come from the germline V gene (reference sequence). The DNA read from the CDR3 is TGTGCCAGCAGCTTACCCTCCTCCTACGAG. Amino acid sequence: CASSLPSSYE. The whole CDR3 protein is CASSLPSSYEQYF.

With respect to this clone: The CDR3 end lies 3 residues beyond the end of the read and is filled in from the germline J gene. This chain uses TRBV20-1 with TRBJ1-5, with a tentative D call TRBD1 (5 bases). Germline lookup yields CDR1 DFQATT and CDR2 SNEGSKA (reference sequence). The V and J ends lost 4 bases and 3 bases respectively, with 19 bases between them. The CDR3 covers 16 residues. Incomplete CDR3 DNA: TGCAGTGCTACGCCGGGACTACGAATCGTCAATCAGCCC. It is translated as CSATPGLRIVNQP. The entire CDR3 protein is CSATPGLRIVNQPQHF.

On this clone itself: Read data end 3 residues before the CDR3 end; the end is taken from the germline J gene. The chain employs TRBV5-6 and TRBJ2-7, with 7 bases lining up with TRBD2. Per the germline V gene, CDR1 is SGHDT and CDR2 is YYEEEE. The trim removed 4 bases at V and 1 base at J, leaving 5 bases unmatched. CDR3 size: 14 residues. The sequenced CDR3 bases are TGTGCCAGCAGCATTGGGGGGGATTCCTACGAG. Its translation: CASSIGGDSYE. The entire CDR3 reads CASSIGGDSYEQYF.

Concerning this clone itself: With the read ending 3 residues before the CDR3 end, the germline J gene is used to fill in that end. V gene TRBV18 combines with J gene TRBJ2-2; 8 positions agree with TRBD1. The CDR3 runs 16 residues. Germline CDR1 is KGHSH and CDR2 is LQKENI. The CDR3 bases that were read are TGTGCCAGCTATAGGACAGGGATTACTGGGGCCAACGTG. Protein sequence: CASYRTGITGANV. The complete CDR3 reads CASYRTGITGANVLFF.

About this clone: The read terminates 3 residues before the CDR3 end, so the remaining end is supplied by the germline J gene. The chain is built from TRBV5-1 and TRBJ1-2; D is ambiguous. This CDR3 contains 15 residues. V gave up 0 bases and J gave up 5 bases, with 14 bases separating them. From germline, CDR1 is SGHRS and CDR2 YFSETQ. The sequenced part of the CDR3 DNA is TGCGCCAGCAGCTTGGCCTTGGAGGCGGCTTATGGC. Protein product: CASSLALEAAYG. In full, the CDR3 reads CASSLALEAAYGYTF.

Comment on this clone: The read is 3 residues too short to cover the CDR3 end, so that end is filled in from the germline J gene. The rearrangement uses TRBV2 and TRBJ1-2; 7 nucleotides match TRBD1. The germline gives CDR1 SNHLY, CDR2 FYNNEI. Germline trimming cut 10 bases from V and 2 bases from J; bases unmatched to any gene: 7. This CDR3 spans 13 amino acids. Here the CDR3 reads CATSGQSNYGYTF. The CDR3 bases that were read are TGTGCCACCTCGGGACAGTCAAACTATGGC. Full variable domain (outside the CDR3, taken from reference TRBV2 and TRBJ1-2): EPEVTQTPSHQVTQMGQEVILRCVPISNHLYFYWYRQILGQKVEFLVSFYNNEISEKSEIFDDQFSVERPDGSNFTLKIRSTKLEDSAMYFCATSGQSNYGYTFGSGTRLTVV.

The CDR3 bases that were read are TGTGCCAGCTCAGCCTCTCAGGGGAGGCATAATTCACCC. It is translated as CASSASQGRHNSP. The whole CDR3 reads CASSASQGRHNSPLHF. V is TRBV18 and J is TRBJ1-6; D might be TRBD1 (6 bases). Read sequence stops 3 residues before the CDR3 end, and the germline J gene provides the missing end. V was cut by 5 bases and J by 5 bases, with 16 bases left in between. This CDR3 contains 16 residues. The germline V gene has CDR1 KGHSH and CDR2 LQKENI.

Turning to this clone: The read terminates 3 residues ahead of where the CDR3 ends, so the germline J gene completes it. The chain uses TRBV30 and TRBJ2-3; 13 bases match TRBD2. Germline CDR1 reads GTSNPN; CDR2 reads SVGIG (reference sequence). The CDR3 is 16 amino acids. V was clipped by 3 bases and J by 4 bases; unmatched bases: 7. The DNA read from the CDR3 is TGTGCCTGGAGACTAGCGGGGGGGCTCAGGCCAGATACG. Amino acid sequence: CAWRLAGGLRPDT. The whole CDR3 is CAWRLAGGLRPDTQYF.

CDR3 residues: CASSPRLAGVSYNEQFF. CDR3 DNA, as far as it was read: TGTGCCAGCAGCCCAAGACTAGCGGGGGTATCCTACAATGAG. This chain links TRBV2 with TRBJ2-1; 12 bases are shared with TRBD2. With the read ending 3 residues before the CDR3 end, the germline J gene is used to fill in that end. Germline V lookup: CDR1 SNHLY, CDR2 FYNNEI. The trim removed 6 bases at V and 1 base at J, leaving 7 bases unmatched. This CDR3 spans 17 amino acids.

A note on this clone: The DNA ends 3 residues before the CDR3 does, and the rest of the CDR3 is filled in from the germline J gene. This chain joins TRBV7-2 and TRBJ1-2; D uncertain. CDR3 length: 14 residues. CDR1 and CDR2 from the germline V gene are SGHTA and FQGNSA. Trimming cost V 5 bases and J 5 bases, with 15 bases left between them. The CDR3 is CASSQTLSSYGYTF. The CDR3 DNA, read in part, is TGTGCCAGCAGCCAAACCCTATCGTCTTATGGC.